This is a list of T cell receptor beta chains from one sample in a study of blood T cell repertoires in COVID-19. Method: immunoSEQ multiplex PCR; TCRdb's copy keeps in-frame clones and lacks some. The sample records under 500,000 clones, about 90% being singletons. Specimen: PBMCs or T cells enriched from blood (not recorded which). Source of these receptors: a woman aged 18-29 years with acute COVID-19. Each CDR3 is given with its conserved first and last residue. Fields, in order: V gene, J gene, clone size, D gene, CDR3 protein, CDR3 DNA. The D gene is left open where the match is weak. Not all rows give a size; the values are once, few, many and, for expanded clones, a class.

v_gene: TRBV7-8
j_gene: TRBJ1-3
abundance: .
d_gene: .
CDR3aa: CASSPDIFSGNTIYF
CDR3nt: TGTGCCAGCAGCCCCGACATATTCTCTGGAAACACCATATATTTT

v_gene: TRBV6-1
j_gene: TRBJ2-7
abundance: few
d_gene: TRBD2
CDR3aa: CASSEVRTSGDKQYF
CDR3nt: TGTGCCAGCAGTGAAGTCAGAACTAGCGGTGACAAACAGTACTTC

v_gene: TRBV7-2
j_gene: TRBJ1-5
abundance: .
d_gene: .
CDR3aa: CASSPDGWGRGSNQPQHF
CDR3nt: TGTGCCAGCAGCCCCGATGGTTGGGGGCGCGGGAGCAATCAGCCCCAGCATTTT

v_gene: TRBV11-2
j_gene: TRBJ2-7
abundance: once
d_gene: .
CDR3aa: CASSSSSLRTLSYEQYF
CDR3nt: TGTGCCAGCAGCTCGTCCTCTCTCCGGACATTATCCTACGAGCAGTACTTC

v_gene: TRBV11-2
j_gene: TRBJ2-1
abundance: .
d_gene: TRBD2
CDR3aa: CASSLELPGGPDEQFF
CDR3nt: TGTGCCAGCAGCTTAGAGCTACCGGGGGGGCCGGATGAGCAGTTCTTC

v_gene: TRBV4-2
j_gene: TRBJ2-3
abundance: .
d_gene: .
CDR3aa: CASSPRVKDTQYF
CDR3nt: TGTGCCAGCAGCCCCAGGGTAAAAGATACGCAGTATTTT

v_gene: TRBV19
j_gene: TRBJ1-2
abundance: .
d_gene: .
CDR3aa: CATSRDNNYGYTF
CDR3nt: TGTGCCACTTCTAGGGACAATAACTATGGCTACACCTTC

v_gene: TRBV19
j_gene: TRBJ2-7
abundance: .
d_gene: TRBD1
CDR3aa: CASSPAGTVMYEQYF
CDR3nt: TGTGCCAGTAGCCCGGCCGGGACAGTGATGTACGAGCAGTACTTC

v_gene: TRBV11-2
j_gene: TRBJ2-5
abundance: once
d_gene: .
CDR3aa: CASSLTGIQETQYF
CDR3nt: TGTGCCAGCAGCTTAACAGGGATCCAAGAGACCCAGTACTTC

v_gene: TRBV7-3
j_gene: TRBJ2-1
abundance: .
d_gene: .
CDR3aa: CASSLLQPSSYNEQFF
CDR3nt: TGTGCCAGCAGCTTACTCCAACCCAGCTCCTACAATGAGCAGTTCTTC

v_gene: TRBV27
j_gene: TRBJ2-5
abundance: once
d_gene: TRBD1
CDR3aa: CASSLRDREGETQYF
CDR3nt: TGTGCCAGCAGTCTCCGGGACAGGGAAGGAGAGACCCAGTACTTC

v_gene: TRBV14
j_gene: TRBJ2-5
abundance: .
d_gene: TRBD1
CDR3aa: CASSRRTGREETQYF
CDR3nt: TGTGCCAGCAGCCGGAGGACAGGGCGAGAAGAGACCCAGTACTTC

v_gene: TRBV18
j_gene: TRBJ2-5
abundance: few
d_gene: .
CDR3aa: CASHDGGAQETQYF
CDR3nt: TGTGCCAGCCACGATGGCGGGGCCCAAGAGACCCAGTACTTC

v_gene: TRBV24-1
j_gene: TRBJ2-1
abundance: .
d_gene: .
CDR3aa: CATSDYPYNEQFF
CDR3nt: TGTGCCACCAGTGACTACCCGTACAATGAGCAGTTCTTC

v_gene: TRBV7-8
j_gene: TRBJ2-7
abundance: .
d_gene: TRBD1
CDR3aa: CASSSSRGQGSSYEQYF
CDR3nt: TGTGCCAGCAGCTCTTCTAGAGGACAGGGATCTTCCTACGAGCAGTACTTC

v_gene: TRBV12-3/TRBV12-4
j_gene: TRBJ2-1
abundance: .
d_gene: .
CDR3aa: CASSRQGYEQFF
CDR3nt: TGTGCCAGCAGCCGCCAGGGCTATGAGCAGTTCTTC

v_gene: TRBV10-2
j_gene: TRBJ1-1
abundance: .
d_gene: TRBD1
CDR3aa: CATTGGTEAFF
CDR3nt: TGCGCCACCACAGGGGGCACTGAAGCTTTCTTT

v_gene: TRBV19
j_gene: TRBJ1-1
abundance: .
d_gene: .
CDR3aa: CATTLGGVDTEAFF
CDR3nt: TGTGCCACCACTTTAGGGGGAGTGGACACTGAAGCTTTCTTT

v_gene: TRBV24-1
j_gene: TRBJ2-3
abundance: .
d_gene: .
CDR3aa: CATSGGPLTDTQYF
CDR3nt: TGTGCCACCAGTGGTGGCCCCTTAACAGATACGCAGTATTTT

v_gene: TRBV5-3
j_gene: TRBJ1-1
abundance: .
d_gene: TRBD1
CDR3aa: CARSLDDRVTEAFF
CDR3nt: TGTGCCAGAAGCTTGGACGACAGGGTCACTGAAGCTTTCTTT

v_gene: TRBV21-1
j_gene: TRBJ2-7
abundance: .
d_gene: .
CDR3aa: CASVSNPYEQYF
CDR3nt: TGTGCCAGCGTTAGTAACCCTTACGAGCAGTACTTC

v_gene: TRBV30
j_gene: TRBJ2-1
abundance: .
d_gene: TRBD2
CDR3aa: CAWSRAGATDEQFF
CDR3nt: TGTGCCTGGAGTCGGGCGGGAGCCACGGATGAGCAGTTCTTC

v_gene: TRBV7-3
j_gene: TRBJ2-5
abundance: .
d_gene: .
CDR3aa: CASSETFKETQYF
CDR3nt: TGTGCCAGCAGCGAGACATTCAAAGAGACCCAGTACTTC

v_gene: TRBV24-1
j_gene: TRBJ1-2
abundance: .
d_gene: .
CDR3aa: CATSDSTGYGYTF
CDR3nt: TGTGCCACCAGTGATTCAACAGGCTATGGCTACACCTTC

v_gene: TRBV6-5
j_gene: TRBJ1-1
abundance: .
d_gene: TRBD1
CDR3aa: CASRGTGRETEAFF
CDR3nt: TGTGCCAGCAGGGGGACAGGGAGGGAAACTGAAGCTTTCTTT

v_gene: TRBV9
j_gene: TRBJ2-2
abundance: once
d_gene: .
CDR3aa: CASSVAVETGELFF
CDR3nt: TGTGCCAGCAGCGTAGCTGTGGAGACCGGGGAGCTGTTTTTT

v_gene: TRBV6-2/TRBV6-3
j_gene: TRBJ1-5
abundance: .
d_gene: .
CDR3aa: CASSTRQGGQPQHF
CDR3nt: TGTGCCAGCAGTACCCGACAAGGTGGACAGCCCCAGCATTTT

v_gene: TRBV7-9
j_gene: TRBJ1-1
abundance: .
d_gene: .
CDR3aa: CASSLGTKMNTEAFF
CDR3nt: TGTGCCAGCAGCTTAGGGACAAAAATGAACACTGAAGCTTTCTTT

v_gene: TRBV9
j_gene: TRBJ1-4
abundance: few
d_gene: .
CDR3aa: CASSVGTRGEKLFF
CDR3nt: TGTGCCAGCAGCGTAGGTACCCGGGGTGAAAAACTGTTTTTT

v_gene: TRBV27
j_gene: TRBJ2-7
abundance: .
d_gene: .
CDR3aa: CASGLGGSYEQYF
CDR3nt: TGTGCCAGCGGACTGGGCGGATCCTACGAGCAGTACTTC

v_gene: TRBV3-1/TRBV3-2
j_gene: TRBJ1-2
abundance: .
d_gene: TRBD1
CDR3aa: CASSLSDRAGYTF
CDR3nt: TGTGCCAGCAGCCTGTCAGACAGGGCGGGCTACACCTTC

v_gene: TRBV18
j_gene: TRBJ1-1
abundance: .
d_gene: .
CDR3aa: CASSPGGDSEAFF
CDR3nt: TGTGCCAGCTCACCTGGAGGGGATTCTGAAGCTTTCTTT

v_gene: TRBV11-2
j_gene: TRBJ2-7
abundance: .
d_gene: .
CDR3aa: CASSLDQREQYF
CDR3nt: TGTGCCAGCAGCTTAGATCAACGGGAGCAGTACTTC

v_gene: TRBV5-4
j_gene: TRBJ2-5
abundance: .
d_gene: .
CDR3aa: CASSTPLAQETQYF
CDR3nt: TGTGCCAGCAGCACGCCCTTGGCCCAAGAGACCCAGTACTTC

v_gene: TRBV27
j_gene: TRBJ2-5
abundance: .
d_gene: .
CDR3aa: CASSYGPGGQQETQYF
CDR3nt: TGTGCCAGCAGTTACGGACCCGGGGGACAGCAAGAGACCCAGTACTTC

v_gene: TRBV19
j_gene: TRBJ1-2
abundance: once
d_gene: .
CDR3aa: CASSIEGPERYGYTF
CDR3nt: TGTGCCAGTAGTATCGAGGGTCCGGAGAGATATGGCTACACCTTC

v_gene: TRBV5-5
j_gene: TRBJ2-5
abundance: .
d_gene: .
CDR3aa: CASSLKSGILAQETQYF
CDR3nt: TGTGCCAGCAGCCTAAAATCAGGAATACTAGCCCAAGAGACCCAGTACTTC

v_gene: TRBV12-5
j_gene: TRBJ2-1
abundance: .
d_gene: .
CDR3aa: CASGLVNVQDNEQFF
CDR3nt: TGTGCTAGTGGTTTGGTAAACGTACAGGACAATGAGCAGTTCTTC

v_gene: TRBV12-5
j_gene: TRBJ1-1
abundance: .
d_gene: .
CDR3aa: CASGLLAGAEAFF
CDR3nt: TGTGCTAGTGGTTTGTTGGCCGGGGCTGAAGCTTTCTTT

v_gene: TRBV11-2
j_gene: TRBJ2-5
abundance: .
d_gene: TRBD1
CDR3aa: CASSSDRDQETQYF
CDR3nt: TGTGCCAGCAGCTCGGACAGGGACCAAGAGACCCAGTACTTC

v_gene: TRBV18
j_gene: TRBJ1-3
abundance: .
d_gene: .
CDR3aa: CASSPGAGRISGNTIYF
CDR3nt: TGTGCCAGCTCACCTGGGGCAGGCCGTATCTCTGGAAACACCATATATTTT

v_gene: TRBV24-1
j_gene: TRBJ1-1
abundance: .
d_gene: .
CDR3aa: CATSDGRVGTEAFF
CDR3nt: TGTGCCACCAGTGATGGCAGGGTCGGCACTGAAGCTTTCTTT

v_gene: TRBV4-3
j_gene: TRBJ2-7
abundance: .
d_gene: TRBD2
CDR3aa: CASSQDGHLAGGPPYEQYF
CDR3nt: TGCGCCAGCAGCCAAGATGGACACTTAGCGGGAGGTCCCCCCTACGAGCAGTACTTC

v_gene: TRBV5-1
j_gene: TRBJ1-2
abundance: few
d_gene: .
CDR3aa: CASSPEGGPYGYTF
CDR3nt: TGCGCCAGCAGCCCCGAGGGGGGGCCCTATGGCTACACCTTC

v_gene: TRBV27
j_gene: TRBJ1-5
abundance: .
d_gene: .
CDR3aa: CASSLFSPPLGGKPQHF
CDR3nt: TGTGCCAGCAGTTTATTTTCTCCCCCCCTAGGGGGTAAGCCCCAGCATTTT

v_gene: TRBV3-1/TRBV3-2
j_gene: TRBJ1-1
abundance: .
d_gene: .
CDR3aa: CASSLEAGDTEAFF
CDR3nt: TGTGCCAGCAGCCTCGAGGCAGGGGACACTGAAGCTTTCTTT

v_gene: TRBV6-5
j_gene: TRBJ1-1
abundance: .
d_gene: .
CDR3aa: CASSAGVIFTEAFF
CDR3nt: TGTGCCAGCAGCGCAGGGGTGATTTTTACTGAAGCTTTCTTT

v_gene: TRBV4-3
j_gene: TRBJ2-1
abundance: .
d_gene: TRBD2
CDR3aa: CASSQESSGAYNEQFF
CDR3nt: TGCGCCAGCAGCCAAGAAAGTAGCGGGGCCTACAATGAGCAGTTCTTC

v_gene: TRBV11-2
j_gene: TRBJ2-2
abundance: once
d_gene: TRBD2
CDR3aa: CASRVMPPRSGRNTGELFF
CDR3nt: TGTGCCAGCCGAGTCATGCCTCCACGAAGCGGGAGAAACACCGGGGAGCTGTTTTTT

v_gene: TRBV6-5
j_gene: TRBJ1-1
abundance: .
d_gene: TRBD1
CDR3aa: CASQTGLGAFF
CDR3nt: TGTGCCAGCCAGACAGGGTTGGGAGCTTTCTTT

v_gene: TRBV27
j_gene: TRBJ2-7
abundance: .
d_gene: TRBD1
CDR3aa: CASGQGSNPGSYEQYF
CDR3nt: TGTGCCAGCGGACAGGGGTCCAATCCCGGCTCCTACGAGCAGTACTTC

v_gene: TRBV5-1
j_gene: TRBJ2-2
abundance: .
d_gene: .
CDR3aa: CASSLEEASNTGELFF
CDR3nt: TGCGCCAGCAGTCTGGAGGAGGCGAGTAACACCGGGGAGCTGTTTTTT